One and the same sample provided the 14 T cell receptor beta chains below, sequenced in a study of blood T cell repertoires in COVID-19. The method was immunoSEQ multiplex PCR; TCRdb's version includes in-frame clones alone and lacks a portion of them. The table shows around 230,000 clones, with about nine tenths occurring only once. Sequencing was performed on peripheral blood. These receptors all stem from a man aged 50-59 years with COVID-19, enrolled during active disease.

The chain carries TRBV5-6 and TRBJ2-7, with a weak D call TRBD2 (6 bases). V lost 0 bases, J lost 6 bases, and 13 bases lay in between. CDR1 is SGHDT and CDR2 is YYEEEE in the germline V gene. The CDR3 has 14 amino acids. The CDR3: CASSLEREKLEQYF. The CDR3 region has the DNA TGTGCCAGCAGCTTGGAACGGGAGAAGCTCGAGCAGTACTTC.

The rearrangement uses TRBV5-1 and TRBJ2-2; possible D gene TRBD2, 5 bases. Trimming stripped 4 bases from V and 4 bases from J, with 14 bases between. The CDR3 sequence is 15 residues long. Germline CDR1 SGHRS, CDR2 YFSETQ. CDR3 protein: CASSPRPRGTGELFF. The CDR3 region has the DNA TGCGCCAGCAGCCCGCGTCCCCGGGGCACCGGGGAGCTGTTTTTT. The full variable domain, with the rest looked up from reference TRBV5-1 and TRBJ2-2, is KAGVTQTPRYLIKTRGQQVTLSCSPISGHRSVSWYQQTPGQGLQFLFEYFSETQRNKGNFPGRFSGRQFSNSRSEMNVSTLELGDSALYLCASSPRPRGTGELFFGEGSRLTVL.

CDR3 DNA sequence: TGTGCCAGCAGCCAAGACCGGAGTTACACCATATATTTT. It yields the protein CASSQDRSYTIYF. The rearrangement uses TRBV3-1 (or the pseudogene TRBV3-2) and TRBJ1-3; D gene unclear. With 0 bases removed from V and 8 bases from J, the gap between germline ends came to 8 bases. Per the germline V gene, CDR1 is LGHDT and CDR2 is YNNKEL (reference sequence). The length of the CDR3 is 13 residues.

This chain joins TRBV18 and TRBJ2-1; D gene uncertain. The CDR3 is 13 residues long. The V gene's germline CDR1 is KGHSH and CDR2 LQKENI. With 1 base removed from V and 1 base from J, the gap between germline ends came to 2 bases. CDR3 sequence: CASSPLSYNEQFF. The CDR3 DNA is TGTGCCAGCTCACCACTATCCTACAATGAGCAGTTCTTC. Together with reference TRBV18 and TRBJ2-1, the CDR3 gives the full variable domain: NAGVMQNPRHLVRRRGQEARLRCSPMKGHSHVYWYRQLPEEGLKFMVYLQKENIIDESGMPKERFSAEFPKEGPSILRIQQVVRGDSAAYFCASSPLSYNEQFFGPGTRLTVL.

This chain's CDR3 is CASSPWTGVSNEQFF. CDR3 sequence (DNA): TGCGCCAGCAGCCCCTGGACAGGGGTAAGCAATGAGCAGTTCTTC. The V gene is TRBV5-1, the J gene TRBJ2-1, with 9 bases fitting TRBD1. Germline loops: CDR1 SGHRS, CDR2 YFSETQ. The CDR3 length is 15 residues. V was pared by 4 bases and J by 6 bases, with 8 bases of the junction left unmatched. Full variable domain (remainder filled in from reference TRBV5-1 and TRBJ2-1): KAGVTQTPRYLIKTRGQQVTLSCSPISGHRSVSWYQQTPGQGLQFLFEYFSETQRNKGNFPGRFSGRQFSNSRSEMNVSTLELGDSALYLCASSPWTGVSNEQFFGPGTRLTVL.

The J gene is TRBJ2-2, the V gene TRBV7-2; D is perhaps TRBD2 (5 bases). The CDR3 has 15 residues. Trimming cost V 5 bases and J 1 base, with 11 bases left between them. Germline V gene lookup returns CDR1 SGHTA and CDR2 FQGNSA. The CDR3 reads CASSKGLLNTGELFF. The DNA for the CDR3 is TGTGCCAGCAGCAAAGGACTCTTGAACACCGGGGAGCTGTTTTTT.

CDR3 amino acids: CATSRVGGQGARGYTF. In DNA form, the CDR3 reads TGTGCCACCAGCAGAGTGGGGGGACAGGGGGCGCGTGGCTACACCTTC. The V call is TRBV15, the J call TRBJ1-2, with 12 bases lining up with TRBD1. CDR3 length: 16 amino acids. After removal of 1 base from V and 7 bases from J, the junction contained 7 bases not matched to a gene. CDR1 is LNHNV and CDR2 is YYDKDF in the germline V gene (reference sequence).

The chain combines TRBV5-1 with TRBJ1-2; 7 nucleotides agree with TRBD1. V lost 5 bases and J lost 1; bases outside the gene matches: 8. The CDR3 extends over 15 amino acids. Looked up from germline, CDR1 is SGHRS and CDR2 is YFSETQ. The CDR3 region has the DNA TGCGCCAGCAGTACTGGGGGACAGCGTAACTATGGCTACACCTTC. Translated: CASSTGGQRNYGYTF.

This chain links TRBV19 with TRBJ1-5; a possible D gene is TRBD1 (6 bases). The CDR3 runs to 14 residues. Germline V gives CDR1 LNHDA, CDR2 SQIVND (reference sequence). V was cut by 7 bases and J by 5 bases, with 15 bases left in between. The CDR3 DNA reads TGTGCCAGTAATCGAGACAGGTTGGATCAGCCCCAGCATTTT. Its translation is CASNRDRLDQPQHF.

The chain is built from TRBV7-2 and TRBJ2-7; 8 nucleotides align to TRBD2. Germline CDR1 reads SGHTA; CDR2 reads FQGNSA. Germline trimming cut 4 bases from V and 0 bases from J; bases unmatched to any gene: 5. This CDR3 region has 15 residues. CDR3 region: CASSSQRGPSYEQYF. CDR3 nucleotide sequence: TGTGCCAGCAGCTCTCAGCGGGGGCCCTCCTACGAGCAGTACTTC.

The chain recombines TRBV12-3 or TRBV12-4 with TRBJ1-2; D unresolved. Trimming stripped 3 bases from V and 8 bases from J, with 13 bases between. The CDR3 spans 13 residues. The CDR3 DNA sequence: TGTGCCAGCAGTTTGGAGGGTTCTGCAGGCTACACCTTC. Translated, it gives CASSLEGSAGYTF.

V is TRBV9 and J is TRBJ1-6, with 7 bases fitting TRBD1. The CDR3 contains 16 residues. The V and J ends lost 4 bases and 8 bases, in that order; junction bases with no gene match: 12. In germline, CDR1 is SGDLS, CDR2 YYNGEE. The CDR3 sequence: CASSQSPTQGDSPLHF. For the CDR3, the DNA is TGTGCCAGCAGCCAGAGCCCGACCCAGGGGGATTCACCCCTCCACTTT. Variable domain in full (rest from reference TRBV9 and TRBJ1-6): DSGVTQTPKHLITATGQRVTLRCSPRSGDLSVYWYQQSLDQGLQFLIQYYNGEERAKGNILERFSAQQFPDLHSELNLSSLELGDSALYFCASSQSPTQGDSPLHFGNGTRLTVT.

As for this clone: An end of the junction does not agree with germline; a read error may underlie this. The CDR3 region has the DNA TGTGCCAGCAGCGAAGGAGCGAGGTATGGCTACACCTTC. It codes for CASSEGARYGYTF. The chain is built from TRBV6-1 and TRBJ1-2; D gene ambiguous. The CDR3 contains 13 residues. Germline V lookup: CDR1 MNHNS, CDR2 SASEGT.

The chain has TRBV18 and TRBJ2-1; 8 bases fit TRBD2. Germline-derived CDR1 and CDR2 are KGHSH and LQKENI. This CDR3 region has 16 residues. J gave up 8 bases and V 6 bases, and 15 bases lay outside the gene matches. Here the CDR3 reads CASSRYSGMGADEQFF. The CDR3 DNA reads as TGTGCCAGCTCCCGCTATAGCGGGATGGGGGCCGATGAGCAGTTCTTC.